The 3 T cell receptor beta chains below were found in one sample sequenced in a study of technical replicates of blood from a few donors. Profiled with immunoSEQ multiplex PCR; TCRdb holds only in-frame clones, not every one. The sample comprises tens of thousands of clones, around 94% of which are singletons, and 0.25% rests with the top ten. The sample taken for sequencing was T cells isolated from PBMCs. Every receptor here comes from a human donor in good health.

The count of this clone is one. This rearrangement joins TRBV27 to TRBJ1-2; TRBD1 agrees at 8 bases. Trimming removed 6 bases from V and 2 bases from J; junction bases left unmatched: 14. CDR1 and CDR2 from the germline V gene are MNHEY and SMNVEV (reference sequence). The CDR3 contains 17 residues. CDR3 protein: CASRMTGVDLINYGYTF. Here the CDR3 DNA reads TGTGCCAGCAGGATGACAGGGGTAGACTTAATCAACTATGGCTACACCTTC.

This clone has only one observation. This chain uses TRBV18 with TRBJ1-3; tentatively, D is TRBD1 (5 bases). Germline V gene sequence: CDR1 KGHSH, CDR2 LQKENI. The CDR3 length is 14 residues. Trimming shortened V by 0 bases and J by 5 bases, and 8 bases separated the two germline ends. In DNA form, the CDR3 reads TGTGCCAGCTCACCACCGGGGCTGAGAAACACCATATATTTT. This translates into CASSPPGLRNTIYF.

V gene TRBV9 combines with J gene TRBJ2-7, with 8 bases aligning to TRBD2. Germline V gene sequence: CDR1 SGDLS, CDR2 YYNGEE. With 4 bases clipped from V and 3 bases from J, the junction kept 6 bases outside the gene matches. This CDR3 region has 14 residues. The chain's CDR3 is CASSPGGQLYEQYF. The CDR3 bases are TGTGCCAGCAGCCCGGGGGGGCAGCTCTACGAGCAGTACTTC.